The 2 T cell receptor beta chains presented below share a single source sample, sequenced in a study of Graves' ophthalmopathy and Graves' hyperthyroidism. The TCR beta CDR3 regions underwent amplification from RNA transcripts. HTBI primers were used in a first-round RT-PCR, which preceded a second-round multiplex PCR. TCRdb independently ran MiXCR on the multiplex PCR reads; one entry per CDR3 protein. The data contain roughly 220,000 distinct CDR3 sequences, roughly 50% of them singletons. Sequencing was done on a sample of peripheral blood. These receptors were obtained from an adult man with Graves' ophthalmopathy.

This clonotype was seen more than once but under ten times. The chain employs TRBV6-5 and TRBJ1-2; tentatively, D is TRBD1 (6 bases). V was cut by 2 bases and J by 3 bases, with 13 bases left in between. The CDR3 is 15 amino acids. Per germline, CDR1 MNHEY and CDR2 SVGAGI. In DNA form, the CDR3 reads TGTGCCAGCAGTTACACCCTAACAGGGTACTATGGCTACACCTTC. Its translation: CASSYTLTGYYGYTF.

In this sample, this clonotype turned up a few times. The rearrangement uses TRBV29-1 and TRBJ2-7, with 8 bases fitting TRBD1. CDR3 length: 14 amino acids. Germline CDR1 and CDR2: SQVTM and ANQGSEA. Trimming cost V 4 bases and J 4 bases; bases outside gene matches: 9. DNA of the CDR3: TGCAGCGTTGGGAGGACAGGGAGGACGTACGAGCAGTACTTC. Translation gives CSVGRTGRTYEQYF.